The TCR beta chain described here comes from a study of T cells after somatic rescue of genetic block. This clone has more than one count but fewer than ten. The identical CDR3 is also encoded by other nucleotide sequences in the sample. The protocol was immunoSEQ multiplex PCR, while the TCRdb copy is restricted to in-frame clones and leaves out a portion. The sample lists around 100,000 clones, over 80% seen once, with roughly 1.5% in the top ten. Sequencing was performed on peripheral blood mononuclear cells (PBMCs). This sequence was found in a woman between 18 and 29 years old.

DNA for the CDR3: TGCAGTGCTTCAGGGAACACTGAAGCTTTCTTT. This translates into CSASGNTEAFF. The chain couples TRBV20-1 to TRBJ1-1, with unresolved D. From germline, CDR1 is DFQATT and CDR2 SNEGSKA (reference sequence). V was pared by 5 bases and J by 1 base, with 5 bases between. The CDR3 sequence is 11 residues long.